A single T cell receptor beta chain is shown here with its context. Donors were grouped by their self-reported clinical history. Original analysis: Reference gene primer amplification in the assay estimated nucleated cell counts. Clones were read by immunoSEQ multiplex PCR, and TCRdb kept only the in-frame ones, dropping some. V and J calls and clone size come straight from that table; D and trimming were deduced from the DNA. The data show fewer than 250,000 clones, 85% seen once. The sample is drawn from a study of blood T cell repertoires in COVID-19. The CDR3 is made up of 14 amino acids. Per the germline V gene, CDR1 is KGHDR and CDR2 is SFDVKD. V shed 4 bases, J shed 6 bases, and the junction held 4 bases outside the gene matches.

This chain uses TRBV24-1 with TRBJ2-1; 8 bases are shared with TRBD1. Sequencing was performed on PBMCs or T cells enriched from blood (not recorded which). The receptor's source is a woman aged 50 to 60 with acute COVID-19. The CDR3 reads CATSDVDRGNEQFF. For the CDR3, the DNA is TGTGCCACCAGTGACGTTGACAGGGGCAATGAGCAGTTCTTC.